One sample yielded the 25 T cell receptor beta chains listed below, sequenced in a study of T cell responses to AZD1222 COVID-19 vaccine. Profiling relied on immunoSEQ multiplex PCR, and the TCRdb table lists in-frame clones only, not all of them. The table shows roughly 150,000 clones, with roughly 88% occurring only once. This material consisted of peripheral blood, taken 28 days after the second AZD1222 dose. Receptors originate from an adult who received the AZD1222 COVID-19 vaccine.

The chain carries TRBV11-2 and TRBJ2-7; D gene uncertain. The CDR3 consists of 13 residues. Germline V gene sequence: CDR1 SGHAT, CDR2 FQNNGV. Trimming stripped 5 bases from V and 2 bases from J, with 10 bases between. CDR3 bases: TGTGCCAGCAGCCCAGGCAGTGCCTACGAGCAGTACGTC. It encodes CASSPGSAYEQYV.

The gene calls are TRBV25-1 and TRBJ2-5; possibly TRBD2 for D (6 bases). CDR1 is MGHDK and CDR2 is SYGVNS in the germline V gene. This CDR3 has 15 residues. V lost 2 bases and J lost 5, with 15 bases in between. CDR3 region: CASSEGTSMVETQYF. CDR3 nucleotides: TGTGCCAGCAGTGAAGGTACTAGCATGGTGGAGACCCAGTACTTC.

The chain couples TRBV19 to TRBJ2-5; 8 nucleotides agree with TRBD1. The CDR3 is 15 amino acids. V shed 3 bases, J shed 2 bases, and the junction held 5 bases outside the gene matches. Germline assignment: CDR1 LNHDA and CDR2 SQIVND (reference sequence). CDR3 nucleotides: TGTGCCAGTAGTATTAGGACAGGGCGGCAAGAGACCCAGTACTTC. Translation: CASSIRTGRQETQYF.

CDR3 DNA sequence: TGTGCCACCAGGAGGGGGACGAACTACGAGCAGTACTTC. As protein: CATRRGTNYEQYF. The J gene is TRBJ2-7, the V gene TRBV6-5; D is perhaps TRBD1 or TRBD2 (6 bases each). CDR1 and CDR2 (germline): MNHEY, SVGAGI. Trimming pared 10 bases from V and 3 bases from J, leaving 16 bases between. The CDR3 sequence is 13 residues long.

The CDR3 loop reads CSVTQGVDQPQHF. CDR3 in DNA: TGCAGCGTCACACAGGGGGTCGATCAGCCCCAGCATTTT. The V call is TRBV29-1, the J call TRBJ1-5, with TRBD1 identical over 8 bases. V lost 6 bases, J lost 5 bases, and 6 bases stayed unmatched. Germline V gene sequence: CDR1 SQVTM, CDR2 ANQGSEA. This CDR3 comprises 13 residues.

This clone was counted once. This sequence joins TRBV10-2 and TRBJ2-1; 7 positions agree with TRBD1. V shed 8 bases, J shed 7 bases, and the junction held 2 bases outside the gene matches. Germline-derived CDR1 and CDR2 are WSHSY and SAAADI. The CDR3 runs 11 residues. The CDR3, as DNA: TGCGCCAGCGGACAGGTTAATGAGCAGTTCTTC. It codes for CASGQVNEQFF.

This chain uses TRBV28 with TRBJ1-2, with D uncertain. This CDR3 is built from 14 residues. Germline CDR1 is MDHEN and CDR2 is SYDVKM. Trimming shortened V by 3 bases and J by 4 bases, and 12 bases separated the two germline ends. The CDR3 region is CASSFGGSIYGYTF. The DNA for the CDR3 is TGTGCCAGCAGTTTCGGCGGGAGTATCTATGGCTACACCTTC.

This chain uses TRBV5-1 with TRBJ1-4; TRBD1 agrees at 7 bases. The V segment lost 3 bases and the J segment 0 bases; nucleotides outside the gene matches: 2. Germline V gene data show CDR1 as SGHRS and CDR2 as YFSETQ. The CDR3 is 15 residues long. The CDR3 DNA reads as TGCGCCAGCAGCTCGACAGGGACAACTAATGAAAAACTGTTTTTT. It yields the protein CASSSTGTTNEKLFF.

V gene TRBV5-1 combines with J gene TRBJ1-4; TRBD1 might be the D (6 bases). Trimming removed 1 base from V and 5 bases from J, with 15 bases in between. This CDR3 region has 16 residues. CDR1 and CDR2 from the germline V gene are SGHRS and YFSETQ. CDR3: CASSLNYGGGNEKLFF. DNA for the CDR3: TGCGCCAGCAGCTTGAATTACGGGGGCGGAAATGAAAAACTGTTTTTT.

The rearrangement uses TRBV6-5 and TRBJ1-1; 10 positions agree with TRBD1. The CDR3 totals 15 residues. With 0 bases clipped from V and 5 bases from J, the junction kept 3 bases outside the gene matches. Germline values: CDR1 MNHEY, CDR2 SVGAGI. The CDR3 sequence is CASSYSGTGVTEAFF. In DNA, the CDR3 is TGTGCCAGCAGTTACTCGGGGACAGGGGTTACTGAAGCTTTCTTT.

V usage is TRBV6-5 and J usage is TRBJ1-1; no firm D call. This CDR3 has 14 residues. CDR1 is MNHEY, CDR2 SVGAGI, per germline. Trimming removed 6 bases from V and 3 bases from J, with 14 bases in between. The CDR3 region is CASSSPAGYTEAFF. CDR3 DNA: TGTGCCAGCAGCTCTCCAGCTGGGTACACTGAAGCTTTCTTT.

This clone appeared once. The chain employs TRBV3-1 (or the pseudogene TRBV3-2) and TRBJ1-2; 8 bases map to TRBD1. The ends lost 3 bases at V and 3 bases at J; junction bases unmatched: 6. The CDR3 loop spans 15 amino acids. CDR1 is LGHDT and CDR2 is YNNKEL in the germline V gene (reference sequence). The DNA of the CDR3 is TGTGCCAGCAGCCACTTTCAGGGGGCTGACTATGGCTACACCTTC. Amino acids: CASSHFQGADYGYTF.

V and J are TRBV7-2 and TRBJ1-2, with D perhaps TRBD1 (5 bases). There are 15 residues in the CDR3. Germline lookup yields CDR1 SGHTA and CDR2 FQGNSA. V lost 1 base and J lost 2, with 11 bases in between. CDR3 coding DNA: TGTGCCAGCAGCTTAGTTGGGGCAAAGAACTATGGCTACACCTTC. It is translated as CASSLVGAKNYGYTF.

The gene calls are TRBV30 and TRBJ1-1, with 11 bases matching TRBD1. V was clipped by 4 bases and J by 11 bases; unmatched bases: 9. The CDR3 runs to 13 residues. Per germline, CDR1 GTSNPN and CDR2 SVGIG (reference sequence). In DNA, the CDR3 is TGTGCCTGGACCGGACAGGGGGCGCGGGAGGCTTTCTTT. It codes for CAWTGQGAREAFF.

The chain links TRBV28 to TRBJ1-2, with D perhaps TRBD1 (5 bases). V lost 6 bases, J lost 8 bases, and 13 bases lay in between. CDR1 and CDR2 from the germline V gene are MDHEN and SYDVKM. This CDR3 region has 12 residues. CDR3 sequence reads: CASRRQSGGYTF. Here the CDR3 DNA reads TGTGCCAGCAGGAGACAGAGTGGGGGCTACACCTTC.

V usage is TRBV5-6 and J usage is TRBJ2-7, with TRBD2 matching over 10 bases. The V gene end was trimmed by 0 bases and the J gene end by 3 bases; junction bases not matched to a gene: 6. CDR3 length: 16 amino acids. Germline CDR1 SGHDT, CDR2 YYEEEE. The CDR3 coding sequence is TGTGCCAGCAGCTTGGGGCCGGCTAGCGGGGGCTACGAGCAGTACGTC. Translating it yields CASSLGPASGGYEQYV.

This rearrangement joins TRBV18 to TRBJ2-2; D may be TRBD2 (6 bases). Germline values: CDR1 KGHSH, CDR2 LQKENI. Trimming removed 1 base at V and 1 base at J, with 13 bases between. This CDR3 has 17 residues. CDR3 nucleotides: TGTGCCAGCTCACCACAGGGCAGGGAGGTGAACACCGGGGAGCTGTTTTTT. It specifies CASSPQGREVNTGELFF. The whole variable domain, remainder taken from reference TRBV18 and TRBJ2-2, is NAGVMQNPRHLVRRRGQEARLRCSPMKGHSHVYWYRQLPEEGLKFMVYLQKENIIDESGMPKERFSAEFPKEGPSILRIQQVVRGDSAAYFCASSPQGREVNTGELFFGEGSRLTVL.

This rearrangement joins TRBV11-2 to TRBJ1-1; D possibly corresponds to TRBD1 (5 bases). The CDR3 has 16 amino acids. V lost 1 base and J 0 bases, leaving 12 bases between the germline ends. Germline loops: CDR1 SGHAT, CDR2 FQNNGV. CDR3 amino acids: CASSLAPGIMNTEAFF. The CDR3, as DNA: TGTGCCAGCAGCTTAGCCCCAGGGATCATGAACACTGAAGCTTTCTTT.

This chain's CDR3 is CASSSSWTGLTDTQYF. DNA for the CDR3: TGTGCCAGCAGTTCCTCTTGGACAGGGCTCACAGATACGCAGTATTTT. This chain links TRBV27 with TRBJ2-3; 8 nucleotides line up with TRBD1. Germline CDR1 MNHEY, CDR2 SMNVEV (reference sequence). This CDR3 is built from 16 residues. V was pared by 4 bases and J by 2 bases, with 8 bases of the junction left unmatched.

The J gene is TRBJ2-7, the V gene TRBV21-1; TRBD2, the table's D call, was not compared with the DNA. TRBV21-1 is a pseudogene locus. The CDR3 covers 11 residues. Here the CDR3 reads CASSDPRGQYV. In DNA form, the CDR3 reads TGTGCCAGCAGCGATCCTCGAGGGCAGTACGTC.

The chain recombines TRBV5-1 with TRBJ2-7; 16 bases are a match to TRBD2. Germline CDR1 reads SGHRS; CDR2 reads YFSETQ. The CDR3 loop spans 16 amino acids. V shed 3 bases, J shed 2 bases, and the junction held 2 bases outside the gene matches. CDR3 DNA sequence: TGCGCCAGCAGCTGGGGACTAGCGGGGGGGCCCTACGAGCAGTACGTC. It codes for CASSWGLAGGPYEQYV.

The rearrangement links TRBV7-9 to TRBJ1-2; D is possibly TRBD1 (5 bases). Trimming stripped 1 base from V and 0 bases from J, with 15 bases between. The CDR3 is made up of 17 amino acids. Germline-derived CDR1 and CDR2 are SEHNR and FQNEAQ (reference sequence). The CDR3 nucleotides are TGTGCCAGCAGCTTAGGCCTCAGGGAGGGTACTAACTATGGCTACACCTTC. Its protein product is CASSLGLREGTNYGYTF.

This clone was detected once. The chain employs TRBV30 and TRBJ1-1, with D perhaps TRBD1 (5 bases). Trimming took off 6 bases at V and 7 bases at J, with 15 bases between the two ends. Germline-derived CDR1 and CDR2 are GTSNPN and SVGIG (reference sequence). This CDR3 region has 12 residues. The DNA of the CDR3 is TGTGCCTGCTCGGCCGGTGGGGGTGAAGCTTTCTTT. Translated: CACSAGGGEAFF.

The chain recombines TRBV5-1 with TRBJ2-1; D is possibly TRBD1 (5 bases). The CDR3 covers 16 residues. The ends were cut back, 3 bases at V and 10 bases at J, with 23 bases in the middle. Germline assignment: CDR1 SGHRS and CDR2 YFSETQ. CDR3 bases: TGCGCCAGCAGCTCCCAATTGGGCAGGGAAGGCAAGGAGCAGTTCTTC. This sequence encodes CASSSQLGREGKEQFF. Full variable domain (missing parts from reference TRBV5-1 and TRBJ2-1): KAGVTQTPRYLIKTRGQQVTLSCSPISGHRSVSWYQQTPGQGLQFLFEYFSETQRNKGNFPGRFSGRQFSNSRSEMNVSTLELGDSALYLCASSSQLGREGKEQFFGPGTRLTVL.

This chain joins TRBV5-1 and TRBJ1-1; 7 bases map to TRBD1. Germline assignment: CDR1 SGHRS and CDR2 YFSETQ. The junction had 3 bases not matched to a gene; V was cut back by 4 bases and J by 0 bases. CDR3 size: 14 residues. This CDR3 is CASSKGQLNTEAFF. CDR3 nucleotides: TGCGCCAGCAGCAAGGGACAGTTGAACACTGAAGCTTTCTTT.